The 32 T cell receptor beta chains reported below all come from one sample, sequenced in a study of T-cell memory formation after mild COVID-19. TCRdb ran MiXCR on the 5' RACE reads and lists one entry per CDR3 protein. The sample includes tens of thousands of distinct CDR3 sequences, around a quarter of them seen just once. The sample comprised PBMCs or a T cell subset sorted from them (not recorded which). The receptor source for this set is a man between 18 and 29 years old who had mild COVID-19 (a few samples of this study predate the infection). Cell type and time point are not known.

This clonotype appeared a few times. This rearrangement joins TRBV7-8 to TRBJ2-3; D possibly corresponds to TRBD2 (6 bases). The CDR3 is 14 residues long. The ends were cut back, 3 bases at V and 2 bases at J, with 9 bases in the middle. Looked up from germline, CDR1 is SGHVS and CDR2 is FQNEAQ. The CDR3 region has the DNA TGTGCCAGCAGCTTTGGAGGGTCCACAGATACGCAGTATTTT. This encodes CASSFGGSTDTQYF. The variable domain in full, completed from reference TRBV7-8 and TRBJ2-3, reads GAGVSQSPRYKVAKRGQDVALRCDPISGHVSLFWYQQALGQGPEFLTYFQNEAQLDKSGLPSDRFFAERPEGSVSTLKIQRTQQEDSAVYLCASSFGGSTDTQYFGPGTRLTVL.

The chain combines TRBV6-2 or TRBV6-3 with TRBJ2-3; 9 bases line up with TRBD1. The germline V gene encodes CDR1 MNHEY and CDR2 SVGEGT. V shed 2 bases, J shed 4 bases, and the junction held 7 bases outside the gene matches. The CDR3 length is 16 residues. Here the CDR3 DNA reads TGTGCCAGCAGTTACGCCGGGACAGGGCCGGCAGATACGCAGTATTTT. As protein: CASSYAGTGPADTQYF.

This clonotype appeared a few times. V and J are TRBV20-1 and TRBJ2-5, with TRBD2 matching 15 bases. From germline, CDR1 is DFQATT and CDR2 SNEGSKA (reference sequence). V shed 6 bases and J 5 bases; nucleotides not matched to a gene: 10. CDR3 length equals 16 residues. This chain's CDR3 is CSAARTSGGASETQYF. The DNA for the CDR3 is TGCAGTGCAGCCCGGACTAGCGGGGGGGCTTCGGAGACCCAGTACTTC.

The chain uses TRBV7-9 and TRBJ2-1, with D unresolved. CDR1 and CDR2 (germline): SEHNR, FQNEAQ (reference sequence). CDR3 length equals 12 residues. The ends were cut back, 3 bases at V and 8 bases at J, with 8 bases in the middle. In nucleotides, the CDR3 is TGTGCCAGCAGCTTGGAGCGCGATGAGCAGTTCTTC. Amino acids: CASSLERDEQFF.

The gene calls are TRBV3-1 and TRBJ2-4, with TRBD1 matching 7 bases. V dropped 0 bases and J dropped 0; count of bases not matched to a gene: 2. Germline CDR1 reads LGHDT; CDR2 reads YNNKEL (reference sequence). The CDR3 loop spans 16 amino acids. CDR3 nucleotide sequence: TGTGCCAGCAGCCAAGAGGGACAGCTAGCCAAAAACATTCAGTACTTC. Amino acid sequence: CASSQEGQLAKNIQYF. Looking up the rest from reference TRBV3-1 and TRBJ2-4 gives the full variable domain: DTAVSQTPKYLVTQMGNDKSIKCEQNLGHDTMYWYKQDSKKFLKIMFSYNNKELIINETVPNRFSPKSPDKAHLNLHINSLELGDSAVYFCASSQEGQLAKNIQYFGAGTRLSVL.

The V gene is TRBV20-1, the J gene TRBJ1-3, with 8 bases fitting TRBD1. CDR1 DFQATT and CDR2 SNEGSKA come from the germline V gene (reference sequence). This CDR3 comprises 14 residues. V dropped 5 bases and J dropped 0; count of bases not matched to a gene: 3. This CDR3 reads CSAGTGRSGNTIYF. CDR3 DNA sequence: TGCAGTGCTGGGACAGGCCGCTCTGGAAACACCATATATTTT.

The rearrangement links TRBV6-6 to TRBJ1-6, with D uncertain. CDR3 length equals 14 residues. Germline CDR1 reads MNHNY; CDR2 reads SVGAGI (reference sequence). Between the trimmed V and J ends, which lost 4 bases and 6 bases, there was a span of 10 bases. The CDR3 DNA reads TGTGCCAGCAGTTCCTGGACCGGTAATTCACCCCTCCACTTT. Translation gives CASSSWTGNSPLHF.

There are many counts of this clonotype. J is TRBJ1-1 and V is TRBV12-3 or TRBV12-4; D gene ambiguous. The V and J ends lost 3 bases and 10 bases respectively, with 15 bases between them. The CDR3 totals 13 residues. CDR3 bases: TGTGCCAGCAGTTTTTCGGCAGGTTATACAGCTTTCTTT. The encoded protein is CASSFSAGYTAFF.

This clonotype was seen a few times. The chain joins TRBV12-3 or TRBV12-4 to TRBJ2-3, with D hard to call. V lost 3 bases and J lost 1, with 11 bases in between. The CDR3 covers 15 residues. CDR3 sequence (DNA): TGTGCCAGCAGTTTTATCAGCCTTCGCACAGATACGCAGTATTTT. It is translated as CASSFISLRTDTQYF.

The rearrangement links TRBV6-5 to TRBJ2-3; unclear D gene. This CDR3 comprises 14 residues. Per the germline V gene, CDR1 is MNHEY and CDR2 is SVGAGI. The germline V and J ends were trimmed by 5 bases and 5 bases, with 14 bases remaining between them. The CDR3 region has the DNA TGTGCCAGCAGTCCCCAAGTCCCAGGAGATACGCAGTATTTT. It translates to CASSPQVPGDTQYF.

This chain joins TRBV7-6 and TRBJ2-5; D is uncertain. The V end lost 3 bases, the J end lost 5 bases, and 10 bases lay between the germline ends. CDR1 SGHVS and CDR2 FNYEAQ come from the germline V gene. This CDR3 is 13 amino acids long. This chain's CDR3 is CASSFYDGETQYF. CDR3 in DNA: TGTGCCAGCAGCTTCTACGACGGCGAGACCCAGTACTTC.

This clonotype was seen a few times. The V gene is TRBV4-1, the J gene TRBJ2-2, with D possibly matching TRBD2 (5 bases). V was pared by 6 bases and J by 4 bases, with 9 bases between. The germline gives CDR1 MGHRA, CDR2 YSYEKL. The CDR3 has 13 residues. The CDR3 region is CASRLVGTGELFF. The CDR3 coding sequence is TGCGCCAGCAGACTAGTCGGCACCGGGGAGCTGTTTTTT.

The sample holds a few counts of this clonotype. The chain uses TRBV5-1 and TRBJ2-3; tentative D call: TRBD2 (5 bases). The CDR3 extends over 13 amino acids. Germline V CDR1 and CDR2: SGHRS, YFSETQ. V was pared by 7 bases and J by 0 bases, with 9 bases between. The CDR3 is CASRRTSTDTQYF. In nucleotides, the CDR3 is TGCGCCAGCCGGCGGACTAGCACAGATACGCAGTATTTT.

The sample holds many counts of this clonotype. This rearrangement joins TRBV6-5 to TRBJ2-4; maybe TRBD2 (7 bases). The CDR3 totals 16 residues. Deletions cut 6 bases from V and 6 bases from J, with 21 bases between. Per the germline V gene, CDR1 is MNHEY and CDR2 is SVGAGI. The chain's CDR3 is CASSPVGGRWGNIQYF. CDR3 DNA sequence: TGTGCCAGCAGCCCGGTGGGGGGGCGATGGGGAAACATTCAGTACTTC.

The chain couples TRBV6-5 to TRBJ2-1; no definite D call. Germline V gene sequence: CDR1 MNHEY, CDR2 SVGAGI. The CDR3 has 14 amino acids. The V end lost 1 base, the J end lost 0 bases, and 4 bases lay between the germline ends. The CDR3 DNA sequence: TGTGCCAGCAGTTACTTTTCCTCCTACAATGAGCAGTTCTTC. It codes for CASSYFSSYNEQFF.

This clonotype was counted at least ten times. CDR3 in amino acids: CASSPLEGKGNTEAFF. Here the CDR3 DNA reads TGCGCCAGCAGCCCACTCGAGGGGAAGGGGAACACTGAAGCTTTCTTT. V usage is TRBV4-3 and J usage is TRBJ1-1; D is possibly TRBD1 (5 bases). This CDR3 comprises 16 residues. From germline, CDR1 is LGHNA and CDR2 YSLEER. V gave up 4 bases and J gave up 1 base, with 16 bases separating them.

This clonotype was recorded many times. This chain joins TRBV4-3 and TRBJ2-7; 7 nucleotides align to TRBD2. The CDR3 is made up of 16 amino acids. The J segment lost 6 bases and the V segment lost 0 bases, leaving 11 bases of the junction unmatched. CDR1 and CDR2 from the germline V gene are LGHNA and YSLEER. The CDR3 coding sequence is TGCGCCAGCAGCCAAGAAGCTCCGGGAGGTCCGGCCGAGCAGTACTTC. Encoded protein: CASSQEAPGGPAEQYF.

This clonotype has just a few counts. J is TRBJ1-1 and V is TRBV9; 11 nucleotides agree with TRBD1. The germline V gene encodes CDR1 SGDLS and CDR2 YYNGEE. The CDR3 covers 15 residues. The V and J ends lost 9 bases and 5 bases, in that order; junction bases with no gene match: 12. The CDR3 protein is CATPPGQGAGTEAFF. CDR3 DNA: TGTGCCACCCCACCCGGACAGGGGGCAGGAACTGAAGCTTTCTTT.

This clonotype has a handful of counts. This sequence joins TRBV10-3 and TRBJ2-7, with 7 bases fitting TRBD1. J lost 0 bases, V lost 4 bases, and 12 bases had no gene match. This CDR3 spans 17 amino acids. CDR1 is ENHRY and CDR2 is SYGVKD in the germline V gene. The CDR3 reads CAISGGGLQGVSYEQYF. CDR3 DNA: TGTGCCATCAGTGGGGGTGGGCTCCAGGGGGTCTCCTACGAGCAGTACTTC.

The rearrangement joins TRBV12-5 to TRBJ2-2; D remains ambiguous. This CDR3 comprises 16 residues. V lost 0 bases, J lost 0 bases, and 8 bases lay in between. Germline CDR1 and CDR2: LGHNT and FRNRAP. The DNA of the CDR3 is TGTGCTAGTGGTTTGGTACTCAGGACGAACACCGGGGAGCTGTTTTTT. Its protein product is CASGLVLRTNTGELFF.

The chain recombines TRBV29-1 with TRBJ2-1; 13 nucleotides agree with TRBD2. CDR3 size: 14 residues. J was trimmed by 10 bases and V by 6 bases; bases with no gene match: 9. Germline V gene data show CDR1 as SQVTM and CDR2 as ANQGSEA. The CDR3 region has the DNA TGCAGCGTAGTACTAGCGGGGGGGCCCGAGGAGCAGTTCTTC. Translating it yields CSVVLAGGPEEQFF.

This CDR3 is CASSPGLGEQFF. For the CDR3, the DNA is TGTGCCAGCAGCCCGGGACTCGGGGAGCAGTTCTTC. The V gene is TRBV3-1, the J gene TRBJ2-1, with a tentative D call TRBD2 (6 bases). This CDR3 spans 12 amino acids. V shed 4 bases and J shed 10 bases, with 11 bases lying between them. Germline V gene sequence: CDR1 LGHDT, CDR2 YNNKEL (reference sequence).

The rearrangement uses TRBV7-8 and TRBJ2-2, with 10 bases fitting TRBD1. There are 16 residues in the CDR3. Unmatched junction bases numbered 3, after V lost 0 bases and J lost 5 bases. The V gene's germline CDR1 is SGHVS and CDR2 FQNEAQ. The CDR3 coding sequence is TGTGCCAGCAGCTTAGCGGGACAGGGGTATACCGGGGAGCTGTTTTTT. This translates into CASSLAGQGYTGELFF.

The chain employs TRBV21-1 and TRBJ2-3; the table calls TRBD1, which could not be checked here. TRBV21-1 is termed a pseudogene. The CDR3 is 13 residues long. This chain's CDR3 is CASSPMDPEAQYF. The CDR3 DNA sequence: TGTGCCAGCAGCCCCATGGACCCTGAAGCGCAGTATTTT.

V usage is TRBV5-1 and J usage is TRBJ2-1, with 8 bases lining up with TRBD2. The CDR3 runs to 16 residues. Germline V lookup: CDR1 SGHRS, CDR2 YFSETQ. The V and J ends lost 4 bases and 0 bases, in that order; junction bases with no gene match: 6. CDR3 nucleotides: TGCGCCAGCAGCGTCGGACGGGGGGGCTCCTACAATGAGCAGTTCTTC. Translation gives CASSVGRGGSYNEQFF.

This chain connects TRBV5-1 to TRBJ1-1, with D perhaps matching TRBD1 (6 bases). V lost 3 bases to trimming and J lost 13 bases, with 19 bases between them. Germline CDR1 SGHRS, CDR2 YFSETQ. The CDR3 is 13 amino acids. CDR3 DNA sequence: TGCGCCAGCAGCTATCCGGGGACAAGATTGGGTTTCTTT. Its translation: CASSYPGTRLGFF.

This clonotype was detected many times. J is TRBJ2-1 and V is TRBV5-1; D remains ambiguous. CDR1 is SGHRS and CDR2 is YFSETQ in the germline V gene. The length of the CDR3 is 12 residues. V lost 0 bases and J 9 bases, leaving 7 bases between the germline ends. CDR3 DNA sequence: TGCGCCAGCAGCTTGGTGGGTTTTGAGCAGTTCTTC. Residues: CASSLVGFEQFF.

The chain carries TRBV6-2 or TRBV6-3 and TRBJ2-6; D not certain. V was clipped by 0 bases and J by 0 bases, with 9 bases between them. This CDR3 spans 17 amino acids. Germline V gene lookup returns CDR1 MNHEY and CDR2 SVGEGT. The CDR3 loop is CASSYSVQFSGANVLTF. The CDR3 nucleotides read TGTGCCAGCAGTTACTCTGTGCAGTTCTCTGGGGCCAACGTCCTGACTTTC.

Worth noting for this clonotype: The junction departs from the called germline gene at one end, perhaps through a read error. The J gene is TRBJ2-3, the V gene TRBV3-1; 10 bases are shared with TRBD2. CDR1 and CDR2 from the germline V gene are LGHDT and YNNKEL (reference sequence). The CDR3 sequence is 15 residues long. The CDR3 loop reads CSSSSLAGAPDTQYF. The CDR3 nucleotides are TGTTCCAGCAGCTCCCTAGCGGGGGCCCCAGATACGCAGTATTTT.

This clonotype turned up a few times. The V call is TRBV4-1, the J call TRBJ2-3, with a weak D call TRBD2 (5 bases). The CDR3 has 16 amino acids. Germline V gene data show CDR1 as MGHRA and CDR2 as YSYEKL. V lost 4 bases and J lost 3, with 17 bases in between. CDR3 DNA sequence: TGCGCCAGCAGCCCCCGTGTTAGCGATCTTACAGATACGCAGTATTTT. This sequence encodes CASSPRVSDLTDTQYF.

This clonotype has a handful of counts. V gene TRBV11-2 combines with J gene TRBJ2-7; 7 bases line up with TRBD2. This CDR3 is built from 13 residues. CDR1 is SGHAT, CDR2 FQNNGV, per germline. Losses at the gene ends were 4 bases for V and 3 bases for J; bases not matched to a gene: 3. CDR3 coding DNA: TGTGCCAGCAGCTGGGGCGGGGGCTACGAGCAGTACTTC. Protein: CASSWGGGYEQYF. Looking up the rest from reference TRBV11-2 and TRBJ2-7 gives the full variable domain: EAGVAQSPRYKIIEKRQSVAFWCNPISGHATLYWYQQILGQGPKLLIQFQNNGVVDDSQLPKDRFSAERLKGVDSTLKIQPAKLEDSAVYLCASSWGGGYEQYFGPGTRLTVT.

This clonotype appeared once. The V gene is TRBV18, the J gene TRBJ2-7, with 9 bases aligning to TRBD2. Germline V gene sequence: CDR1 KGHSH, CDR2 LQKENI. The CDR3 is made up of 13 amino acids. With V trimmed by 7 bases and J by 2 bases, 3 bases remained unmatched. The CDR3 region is CASLAGETYEQYF. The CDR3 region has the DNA TGTGCCAGCTTAGCGGGGGAAACCTACGAGCAGTACTTC.